This T cell receptor (beta chain) emerged from a study of blood T cell repertoires in COVID-19. About the research overall: In each case, the material was cDNA or gDNA derived from T cells, B-cell-depleted T cells, or PBMCs.

The V end lost 0 bases, the J end lost 4 bases, and 11 bases lay between the germline ends. Germline V lookup: CDR1 SGDLS, CDR2 YYNGEE. This CDR3 region has 15 residues. In this sample, this clone turned up a few times. Method: immunoSEQ multiplex PCR; TCRdb's copy keeps in-frame clones and lacks some. The sample lists around 340,000 clones, around 86% occurring once. This sequence was found in a middle-aged woman with acute COVID-19. What was sequenced was PBMCs or T cells enriched from blood (not recorded which). V and J are TRBV9 and TRBJ1-3; D may be TRBD1 (5 bases). The CDR3 loop reads CASSVEGLSGNTIYF. The CDR3 DNA reads TGTGCCAGCAGCGTAGAGGGGCTTTCAGGAAACACCATATATTTT.